This TCR beta chain was captured in a study of cytomegalovirus exposure and HLA in healthy donors. CDR1 SQVTM and CDR2 ANQGSEA come from the germline V gene. The length of the CDR3 is 14 residues. V shed 7 bases and J shed 0 bases, with 14 bases lying between them. PCR involved 60 Vbeta and 13 Jbeta primers. Data came from immunoSEQ multiplex PCR; TCRdb stores just in-frame clones and leaves some out. There are under 150,000 clones in the sample; around 77% occur only once, and approximately 0.9% lies in the top ten. This TCR came from a woman aged 60-75 years in good health and CMV-seronegative. What was sequenced was PBMCs. The chain employs TRBV29-1 and TRBJ2-3, with D unresolved. The CDR3 bases are TGCAGCGCAAAGAGGTCTGGGAGCACAGATACGCAGTATTTT. Protein sequence: CSAKRSGSTDTQYF.